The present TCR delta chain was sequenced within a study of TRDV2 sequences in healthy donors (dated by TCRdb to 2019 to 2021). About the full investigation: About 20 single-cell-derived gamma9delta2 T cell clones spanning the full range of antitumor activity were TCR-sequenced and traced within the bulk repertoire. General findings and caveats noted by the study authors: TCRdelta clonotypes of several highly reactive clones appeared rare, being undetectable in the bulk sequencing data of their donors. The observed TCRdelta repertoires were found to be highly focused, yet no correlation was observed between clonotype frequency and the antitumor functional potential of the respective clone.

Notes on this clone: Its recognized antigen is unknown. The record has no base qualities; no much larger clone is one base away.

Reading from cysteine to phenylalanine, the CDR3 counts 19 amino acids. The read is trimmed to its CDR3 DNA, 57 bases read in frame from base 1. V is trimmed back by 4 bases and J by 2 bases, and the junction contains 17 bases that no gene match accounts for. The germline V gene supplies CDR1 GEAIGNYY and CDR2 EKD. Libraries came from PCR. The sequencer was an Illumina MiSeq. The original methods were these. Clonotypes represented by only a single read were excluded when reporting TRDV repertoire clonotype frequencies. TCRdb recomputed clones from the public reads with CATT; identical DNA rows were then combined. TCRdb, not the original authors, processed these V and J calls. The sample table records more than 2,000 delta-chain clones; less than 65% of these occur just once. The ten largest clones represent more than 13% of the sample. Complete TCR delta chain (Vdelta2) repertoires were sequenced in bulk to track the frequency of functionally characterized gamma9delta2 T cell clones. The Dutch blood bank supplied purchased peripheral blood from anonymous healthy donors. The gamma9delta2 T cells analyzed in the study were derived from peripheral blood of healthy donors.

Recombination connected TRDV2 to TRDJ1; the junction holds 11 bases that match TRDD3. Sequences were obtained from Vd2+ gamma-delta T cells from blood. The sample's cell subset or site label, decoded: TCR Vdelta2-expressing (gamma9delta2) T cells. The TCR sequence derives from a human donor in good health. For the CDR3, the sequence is CACDPVGTTGGYGTDKLIF. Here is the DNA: TGTGCCTGTGATCCCGTGGGCACTACTGGGGGATATGGGACCGATAAACTCATCTTT.